This TCR beta chain was observed in a study of blood T cell repertoires in COVID-19. Study at large: Researchers got acute and convalescent COVID-19 samples from the United States, Italy and Spain. PBMCs, B-cell-depleted T cells, or T cells were the source of the cDNA or gDNA that made up the material.

Original data processing: Counts of nucleated cells, estimated from reference gene primer amplification, were obtained. Produced via immunoSEQ multiplex PCR; TCRdb's table is partial and in-frame only. That table furnishes V, J and clone size, whereas the DNA furnished D and trimming. The sample records fewer than 65,000 clones, 70% to 90% being singletons. The V gene's germline CDR1 is MRHNA and CDR2 SNTAGT. V shed 3 bases and J 5 bases; nucleotides not matched to a gene: 10. The length of the CDR3 is 17 residues. The sequencing sample was made of peripheral blood. The chain is built from TRBV6-4 and TRBJ1-5, with TRBD1 identical over 10 bases. This clonotype originated in a man in his 60s with acute or convalescent COVID-19. The CDR3 spells CASSETGGPGSDQPQHF. The DNA for the CDR3 is TGTGCCAGCAGTGAGACAGGGGGCCCAGGAAGCGATCAGCCCCAGCATTTT.